The clone carrying this T cell receptor beta chain has ten or more counts. J was trimmed by 7 bases and V by 7 bases; bases with no gene match: 11. The CDR3 covers 14 residues. Germline assignment: CDR1 SGHAT and CDR2 FQNNGV. The entry originates in a study of response to subunit inactivated influenza vaccine. From the RT-PCR reads, TCRdb called clonotypes with MiXCR, one entry per CDR3 protein. The sample yields 450,000 to 500,000 distinct CDR3 sequences, about a tenth seen once. The V call is TRBV11-2, the J call TRBJ2-3; 7 bases are a match to TRBD2. Specimen: PBMCs from blood, collected about 6 weeks after vaccination. The receptor was isolated from a man aged 45-60 years who received an inactivated influenza vaccine. DNA for the CDR3: TGTGCCAGCACCTCCGGGAGGTTCGGAAATACGCAGTATTTT. It codes for CASTSGRFGNTQYF.